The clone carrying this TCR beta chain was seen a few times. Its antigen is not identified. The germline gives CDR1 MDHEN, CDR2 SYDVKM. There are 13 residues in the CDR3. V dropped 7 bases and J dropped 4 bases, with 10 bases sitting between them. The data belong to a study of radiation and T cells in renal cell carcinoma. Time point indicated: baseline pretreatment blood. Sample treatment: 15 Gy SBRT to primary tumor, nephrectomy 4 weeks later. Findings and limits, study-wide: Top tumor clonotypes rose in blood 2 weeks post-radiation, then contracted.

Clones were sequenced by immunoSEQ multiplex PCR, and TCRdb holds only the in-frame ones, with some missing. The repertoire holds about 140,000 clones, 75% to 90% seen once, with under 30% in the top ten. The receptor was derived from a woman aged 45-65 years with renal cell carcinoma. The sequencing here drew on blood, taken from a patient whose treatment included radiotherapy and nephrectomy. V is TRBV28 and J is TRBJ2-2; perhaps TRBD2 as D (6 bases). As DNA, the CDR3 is TGTGCCAGCATTCGCGGGATCACCGGGGAGCTGTTTTTT. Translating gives CASIRGITGELFF.